This is a list of T cell receptor beta chains from one sample in a study of T cell repertoires in cytomegalovirus infection. TCRdb fed the reads into MiXCR, producing one record per CDR3 protein. The data hold some 300,000 distinct CDR3 sequences, with approximately 15% observed a single time. Sequenced sample: PBMCs. The source is a human donor in good health (CMV status not recorded). Some clones in this sample may be carry-over from other donors' samples. Each CDR3 is given with its conserved first and last residue. The order of the fields is J gene, clone size, V gene, D gene, CDR3 protein, CDR3 DNA. A D gene is named only where the DNA matches it firmly. Where a row states a size, it is once, few, many or the class of an expanded clone; other rows omit it.

J gene: TRBJ2-3
clone size: many
V gene: TRBV7-2
D gene: .
CDR3 protein: CASSPLSWAQYF
CDR3 DNA: TGTGCCAGCAGCCCTCTTAGCTGGGCGCAGTATTTT

J gene: TRBJ1-1
clone size: few
V gene: TRBV5-1
D gene: .
CDR3 protein: CASSLGRETEAFF
CDR3 DNA: TGCGCCAGCAGCTTGGGCAGGGAGACTGAAGCTTTCTTT

J gene: TRBJ1-3
clone size: .
V gene: TRBV5-1
D gene: .
CDR3 protein: CASSKDVASGNTIYF
CDR3 DNA: TGCGCCAGCAGCAAGGACGTCGCGTCTGGAAACACCATATATTTT

J gene: TRBJ2-6
clone size: many
V gene: TRBV7-9
D gene: TRBD1
CDR3 protein: CASSLGDRILSGANVLTF
CDR3 DNA: TGTGCCAGCAGCTTAGGGGACAGAATTCTCTCTGGGGCCAACGTCCTGACTTTC

J gene: TRBJ2-1
clone size: many
V gene: TRBV19
D gene: TRBD1
CDR3 protein: CASSTDDRVYAYNEQFF
CDR3 DNA: TGTGCCAGTAGTACAGATGACAGGGTGTACGCCTACAATGAGCAGTTCTTC

J gene: TRBJ2-2
clone size: .
V gene: TRBV10-3
D gene: TRBD2
CDR3 protein: CAILAGRNTGELFF
CDR3 DNA: TGTGCCATTCTAGCGGGGAGGAACACCGGGGAGCTGTTTTTT

J gene: TRBJ2-1
clone size: few
V gene: TRBV27
D gene: .
CDR3 protein: CASSLSTATFEQFF
CDR3 DNA: TGTGCCAGCAGTTTATCGACGGCAACGTTTGAGCAGTTCTTC

J gene: TRBJ1-5
clone size: .
V gene: TRBV11-3
D gene: .
CDR3 protein: CASSSEGSLEGNQPQHF
CDR3 DNA: TGTGCCAGCAGCTCCGAGGGGTCCTTGGAAGGCAATCAGCCCCAGCATTTT

J gene: TRBJ1-2
clone size: many
V gene: TRBV7-9
D gene: TRBD1
CDR3 protein: CASSFLTGTGGWGYTF
CDR3 DNA: TGTGCCAGCAGCTTCCTGACCGGGACAGGGGGCTGGGGCTACACCTTC

J gene: TRBJ2-2
clone size: few
V gene: TRBV7-3
D gene: .
CDR3 protein: CASSLDWAGELFF
CDR3 DNA: TGTGCCAGCAGCCTAGACTGGGCCGGGGAGCTGTTTTTT

J gene: TRBJ1-2
clone size: .
V gene: TRBV12-3/TRBV12-4
D gene: .
CDR3 protein: CASSYRSGGYTF
CDR3 DNA: TGTGCCAGCAGTTATCGTTCAGGAGGCTACACCTTC

J gene: TRBJ2-1
clone size: few
V gene: TRBV3-1
D gene: TRBD2
CDR3 protein: CASSSSGVDEQFF
CDR3 DNA: TGTGCCAGCAGCAGTAGCGGGGTTGATGAGCAGTTCTTC

J gene: TRBJ2-5
clone size: .
V gene: TRBV14
D gene: .
CDR3 protein: CASSHKVTRQETQYF
CDR3 DNA: TGTGCCAGCAGCCACAAGGTCACGCGCCAAGAGACCCAGTACTTC

J gene: TRBJ2-1
clone size: many
V gene: TRBV28
D gene: TRBD2
CDR3 protein: CASRGLAGDHYNEQFF
CDR3 DNA: TGTGCCAGCAGGGGACTAGCGGGAGACCACTACAATGAGCAGTTCTTC

J gene: TRBJ1-1
clone size: many
V gene: TRBV6-2/TRBV6-3
D gene: .
CDR3 protein: CASSQRTEAFF
CDR3 DNA: TGTGCCAGCAGTCAAAGGACTGAAGCTTTCTTT

J gene: TRBJ2-7
clone size: few
V gene: TRBV11-2
D gene: .
CDR3 protein: CASSLGTWTQLPYEQYF
CDR3 DNA: TGTGCCAGCAGCTTAGGGACCTGGACTCAATTACCATACGAGCAGTACTTC

J gene: TRBJ2-1
clone size: .
V gene: TRBV6-4
D gene: .
CDR3 protein: CASSEVWVAPYNEQFF
CDR3 DNA: TGTGCCAGCAGTGAAGTTTGGGTAGCCCCCTACAATGAGCAGTTCTTC

J gene: TRBJ1-5
clone size: many
V gene: TRBV7-2
D gene: .
CDR3 protein: CASSPRGASQPQHF
CDR3 DNA: TGTGCCAGCAGCCCGAGAGGGGCCAGTCAGCCCCAGCATTTT

J gene: TRBJ2-7
clone size: many
V gene: TRBV11-1
D gene: TRBD1
CDR3 protein: CASSPRTGVEQYF
CDR3 DNA: TGTGCCAGCAGCCCCCGGACAGGGGTCGAGCAGTACTTC

J gene: TRBJ2-3
clone size: many
V gene: TRBV2
D gene: TRBD1
CDR3 protein: CASRWDRNTDTQYF
CDR3 DNA: TGTGCCAGCAGATGGGACAGGAACACAGATACGCAGTATTTT

J gene: TRBJ1-1
clone size: once
V gene: TRBV29-1
D gene: .
CDR3 protein: CSVIRDTEAFF
CDR3 DNA: TGCAGCGTAATCAGGGACACTGAAGCTTTCTTT

J gene: TRBJ2-1
clone size: few
V gene: TRBV28
D gene: .
CDR3 protein: CASSPDSSPPYNEQFF
CDR3 DNA: TGTGCCAGCAGCCCAGACTCCTCCCCTCCCTACAATGAGCAGTTCTTC

J gene: TRBJ2-5
clone size: .
V gene: TRBV29-1
D gene: TRBD1
CDR3 protein: CSAEGSTGNQETQYF
CDR3 DNA: TGCAGCGCCGAGGGTTCGACAGGGAACCAAGAGACCCAGTACTTC

J gene: TRBJ2-6
clone size: many
V gene: TRBV6-4
D gene: .
CDR3 protein: CASSDSDSSSGANVLTF
CDR3 DNA: TGTGCCAGCAGTGACTCGGACAGCTCCTCTGGGGCCAACGTCCTGACTTTC

J gene: TRBJ2-1
clone size: .
V gene: TRBV20-1
D gene: TRBD2
CDR3 protein: CSAIPGGPGDEQFF
CDR3 DNA: TGCAGTGCTATCCCGGGGGGGCCGGGTGATGAGCAGTTCTTC

J gene: TRBJ2-1
clone size: few
V gene: TRBV9
D gene: .
CDR3 protein: CASSVWSTPPGEQFF
CDR3 DNA: TGTGCCAGCAGCGTATGGTCTACTCCCCCCGGGGAGCAGTTCTTC

J gene: TRBJ2-2
clone size: .
V gene: TRBV11-3
D gene: .
CDR3 protein: CASSQSSGMIVPGELFF
CDR3 DNA: TGTGCCAGCAGTCAATCTTCAGGGATGATCGTCCCCGGGGAGCTGTTTTTT

J gene: TRBJ1-6
clone size: .
V gene: TRBV19
D gene: .
CDR3 protein: CASSLPAGVNSPLHF
CDR3 DNA: TGTGCCAGTAGTCTCCCGGCAGGGGTTAATTCACCCCTCCACTTT

J gene: TRBJ2-1
clone size: few
V gene: TRBV4-2
D gene: .
CDR3 protein: CASSQGILQNTGEQFF
CDR3 DNA: TGTGCCAGCAGCCAAGGGATACTTCAAAACACGGGTGAGCAGTTCTTC

J gene: TRBJ2-1
clone size: .
V gene: TRBV20-1
D gene: .
CDR3 protein: CSASGNSQRAEQFF
CDR3 DNA: TGCAGTGCTAGCGGGAATTCCCAGCGTGCGGAGCAGTTCTTC

J gene: TRBJ2-2
clone size: many
V gene: TRBV6-2/TRBV6-3
D gene: .
CDR3 protein: CASSYSTPTGELFF
CDR3 DNA: TGTGCCAGCAGTTACAGTACCCCAACGGGGGAGCTGTTTTTT

J gene: TRBJ2-5
clone size: few
V gene: TRBV29-1
D gene: .
CDR3 protein: CSVEGSERGETQYF
CDR3 DNA: TGCAGCGTTGAGGGGTCCGAACGGGGAGAGACCCAGTACTTC

J gene: TRBJ2-1
clone size: many
V gene: TRBV18
D gene: .
CDR3 protein: CASSPYGTKDNEQFF
CDR3 DNA: TGTGCCAGCTCACCCTACGGGACAAAAGACAATGAGCAGTTCTTC

J gene: TRBJ2-1
clone size: .
V gene: TRBV10-2
D gene: TRBD2
CDR3 protein: CASSDPSRGGYNEQFF
CDR3 DNA: TGCGCCAGCAGTGACCCATCCCGGGGGGGTTACAATGAGCAGTTCTTC

J gene: TRBJ2-5
clone size: many
V gene: TRBV7-2
D gene: TRBD2
CDR3 protein: CASSLGAPGLQETQYF
CDR3 DNA: TGTGCCAGCAGCTTAGGGGCGCCGGGACTACAAGAGACCCAGTACTTC

J gene: TRBJ1-5
clone size: .
V gene: TRBV27
D gene: .
CDR3 protein: CATKTGPGNQPQHF
CDR3 DNA: TGTGCCACCAAGACAGGTCCGGGGAATCAGCCCCAGCATTTT

J gene: TRBJ2-1
clone size: .
V gene: TRBV7-4
D gene: .
CDR3 protein: CASSPRTWNEQFF
CDR3 DNA: TGTGCCAGCAGCCCCCGGACGTGGAATGAGCAGTTCTTC

J gene: TRBJ1-1
clone size: .
V gene: TRBV7-9
D gene: .
CDR3 protein: CASSFEDRQAFF
CDR3 DNA: TGTGCCAGCAGTTTCGAAGACAGACAAGCTTTCTTT

J gene: TRBJ2-3
clone size: few
V gene: TRBV28
D gene: TRBD1
CDR3 protein: CASTLGQNTDTQYF
CDR3 DNA: TGTGCCAGCACTTTGGGACAGAACACAGATACGCAGTATTTT

J gene: TRBJ2-5
clone size: few
V gene: TRBV5-4
D gene: .
CDR3 protein: CASSLGGLKETQYF
CDR3 DNA: TGTGCCAGCAGCTTGGGGGGACTGAAAGAGACCCAGTACTTC

J gene: TRBJ2-2
clone size: many
V gene: TRBV7-2
D gene: .
CDR3 protein: CASSFRNTGELFF
CDR3 DNA: TGTGCCAGCAGCTTCCGGAACACCGGGGAGCTGTTTTTT

J gene: TRBJ1-2
clone size: many
V gene: TRBV5-6
D gene: .
CDR3 protein: CASSFPDSRRGYTF
CDR3 DNA: TGTGCCAGCAGCTTCCCGGACAGCAGACGTGGCTACACCTTC

J gene: TRBJ2-7
clone size: many
V gene: TRBV12-3/TRBV12-4
D gene: .
CDR3 protein: CASSTQGRTYEQYF
CDR3 DNA: TGTGCCAGTAGTACACAGGGAAGGACCTACGAGCAGTACTTC

J gene: TRBJ2-1
clone size: .
V gene: TRBV6-4
D gene: TRBD1
CDR3 protein: CASSDSFGTGDYNEQFF
CDR3 DNA: TGTGCCAGCAGTGACAGCTTCGGGACAGGTGACTACAATGAGCAGTTCTTC

J gene: TRBJ1-1
clone size: few
V gene: TRBV9
D gene: .
CDR3 protein: CASAPKGVGTEAFF
CDR3 DNA: TGTGCCAGCGCTCCAAAAGGGGTAGGCACTGAAGCTTTCTTT

J gene: TRBJ2-2
clone size: few
V gene: TRBV12-3/TRBV12-4
D gene: .
CDR3 protein: CASTYRKELVF
CDR3 DNA: TGTGCCAGCACCTATAGGAAGGAGCTGGTTTTT

J gene: TRBJ2-7
clone size: .
V gene: TRBV20-1
D gene: TRBD2
CDR3 protein: CSAYTAGGPYEQYF
CDR3 DNA: TGCAGTGCTTATACAGCGGGAGGGCCTTACGAGCAGTACTTC

J gene: TRBJ2-5
clone size: few
V gene: TRBV19
D gene: .
CDR3 protein: CASSIDQETQYF
CDR3 DNA: TGTGCCAGTAGTATTGACCAAGAGACCCAGTACTTC

J gene: TRBJ2-1
clone size: few
V gene: TRBV12-3/TRBV12-4
D gene: .
CDR3 protein: CASGNTGISYNEQFF
CDR3 DNA: TGTGCCAGCGGGAATACGGGCATCTCCTACAATGAGCAGTTCTTC

J gene: TRBJ2-2
clone size: many
V gene: TRBV28
D gene: .
CDR3 protein: CASSLVASLAGELFF
CDR3 DNA: TGTGCCAGCAGTTTAGTCGCTAGCTTGGCCGGGGAGCTGTTTTTT

J gene: TRBJ1-1
clone size: .
V gene: TRBV6-2/TRBV6-3
D gene: TRBD1
CDR3 protein: CASRFRDSQIEAFF
CDR3 DNA: TGTGCCAGCAGGTTCCGGGACAGTCAAATAGAAGCTTTCTTT

J gene: TRBJ2-1
clone size: few
V gene: TRBV5-1
D gene: .
CDR3 protein: CASSLGGSANEQFF
CDR3 DNA: TGCGCCAGCAGCTTGGGAGGGTCCGCCAATGAGCAGTTCTTC

J gene: TRBJ1-1
clone size: many
V gene: TRBV7-2
D gene: .
CDR3 protein: CASSRTTNTEAFF
CDR3 DNA: TGTGCCAGCAGCCGGACAACGAACACTGAAGCTTTCTTT

J gene: TRBJ1-5
clone size: few
V gene: TRBV25-1
D gene: .
CDR3 protein: CASSDVRPLQDQPQHF
CDR3 DNA: TGTGCCAGCAGTGACGTCAGGCCACTACAAGATCAGCCCCAGCATTTT

J gene: TRBJ1-4
clone size: many
V gene: TRBV7-2
D gene: .
CDR3 protein: CASSLGSVPLFF
CDR3 DNA: TGTGCCAGCAGCTTAGGGTCAGTCCCTCTGTTTTTT